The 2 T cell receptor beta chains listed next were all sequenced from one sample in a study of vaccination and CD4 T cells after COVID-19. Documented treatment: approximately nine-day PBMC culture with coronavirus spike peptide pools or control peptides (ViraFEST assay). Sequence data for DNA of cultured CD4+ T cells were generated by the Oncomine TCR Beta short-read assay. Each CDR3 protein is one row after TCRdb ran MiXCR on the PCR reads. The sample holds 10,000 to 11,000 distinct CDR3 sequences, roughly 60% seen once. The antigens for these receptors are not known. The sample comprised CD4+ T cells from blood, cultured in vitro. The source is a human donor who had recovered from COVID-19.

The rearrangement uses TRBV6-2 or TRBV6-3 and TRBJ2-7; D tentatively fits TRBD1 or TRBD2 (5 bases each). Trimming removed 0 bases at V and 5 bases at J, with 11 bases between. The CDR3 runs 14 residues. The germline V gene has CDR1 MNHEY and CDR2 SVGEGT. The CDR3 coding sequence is TGTGCCAGCAGTTACTCCCGGGGACGCGACGAGCAGTACTTC. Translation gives CASSYSRGRDEQYF.

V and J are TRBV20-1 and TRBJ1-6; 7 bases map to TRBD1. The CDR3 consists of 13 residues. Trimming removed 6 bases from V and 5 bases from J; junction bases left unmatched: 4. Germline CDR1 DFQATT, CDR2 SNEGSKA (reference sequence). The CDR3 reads CSAGTVNNSPLHF. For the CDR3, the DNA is TGCAGTGCGGGGACAGTTAATAATTCACCCCTCCACTTT.